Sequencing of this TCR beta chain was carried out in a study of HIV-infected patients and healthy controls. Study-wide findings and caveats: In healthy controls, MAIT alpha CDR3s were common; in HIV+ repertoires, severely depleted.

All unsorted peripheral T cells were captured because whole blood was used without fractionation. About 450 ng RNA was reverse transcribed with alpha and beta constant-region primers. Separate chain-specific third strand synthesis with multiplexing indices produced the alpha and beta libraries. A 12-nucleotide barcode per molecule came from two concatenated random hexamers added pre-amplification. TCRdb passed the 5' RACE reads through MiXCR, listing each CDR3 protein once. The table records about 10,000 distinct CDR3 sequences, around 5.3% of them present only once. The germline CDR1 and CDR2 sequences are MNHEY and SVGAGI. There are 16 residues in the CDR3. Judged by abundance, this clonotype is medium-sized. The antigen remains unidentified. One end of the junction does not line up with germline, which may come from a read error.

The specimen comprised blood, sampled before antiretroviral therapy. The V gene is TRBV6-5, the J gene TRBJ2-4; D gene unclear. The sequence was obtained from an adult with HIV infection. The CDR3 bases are TGTGCCAGCATTTACTCGAAATTGTTAGCCAAAAACATTCAGTACTTC. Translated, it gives CASIYSKLLAKNIQYF.